The source of this T cell receptor beta chain is a study of response to subunit inactivated influenza vaccine. This clonotype was recorded a few times. The antigen is unknown. The study's findings and limits: With each seasonal influenza vaccination, the authors suggested, few new T cells are recruited.

This CDR3 has 15 amino acids. With V trimmed by 5 bases and J by 0 bases, 7 bases remained unmatched. Germline values: CDR1 SGHAT, CDR2 FQDESV (reference sequence). TCRdb fed the RT-PCR reads into MiXCR, producing one record per CDR3 protein. The sample has hundreds of thousands of distinct CDR3 sequences, under 20% seen once. This clonotype was sampled from a man aged 50-60 years who received an inactivated influenza vaccine. This specimen consisted of PBMCs from blood, obtained 5 days after vaccination. The chain carries TRBV11-1 and TRBJ2-7; 7 positions agree with TRBD2. The CDR3 here is CASSPPGLSSYEQYF. DNA for the CDR3: TGTGCCAGCAGCCCCCCGGGACTAAGCTCCTACGAGCAGTACTTC.